The T cell receptor beta chain described here comes from a study of neurological immune-mediated disorders. Findings and caveats of the study: Private repertoires in all groups were suggested by the finding that expanded clones across subjects shared no CDR3 amino acid sequences.

For the unsorted libraries, 2 million PBMCs stored at -80 C served as input. This clonotype was picked up many times. The antigen remains unidentified. The V gene's germline CDR1 is SGHRS and CDR2 YFSETQ. This CDR3 has 16 residues. V lost 0 bases and J lost 0, with 10 bases in between. TCRdb passed the 5' RACE reads through MiXCR, listing each CDR3 protein once. The repertoire holds about 66,000 distinct CDR3 sequences, around 3.1% seen once, with about 3.5% in the top ten. The chain carries TRBV5-1 and TRBJ1-5; D unresolved. The receptor was isolated from a man in his forties with multiple sclerosis. The material sequenced was PBMCs. The CDR3 is CASSLVGPYSNQPQHF. DNA for the CDR3: TGCGCCAGCAGCTTGGTCGGACCATATAGCAATCAGCCCCAGCATTTT.